In its sample, the clone carrying this T cell receptor beta chain was seen many times. This entry comes from a study of T cell repertoires in cytomegalovirus infection. TCRdb recomputed calls from the reads with MiXCR, one row per CDR3 protein. This table has 290,000 or so distinct CDR3 sequences, 8% to 10% appearing once. With V trimmed by 7 bases and J by 5 bases, 5 bases remained unmatched. The CDR3 totals 13 residues. Germline values: CDR1 MNHEY, CDR2 SMNVEV (reference sequence). The TCR sequence derives from a human donor in good health (CMV status not recorded). Some clones in this sample may be carry-over from other donors' samples. Sequenced material: PBMCs. The chain links TRBV27 to TRBJ2-3, with 8 bases aligning to TRBD1. CDR3 protein: CASNRTGRDTQYF. The CDR3 region has the DNA TGTGCCAGCAATAGGACAGGGAGAGATACGCAGTATTTT.